These T cell receptor beta chains were read from a single sample in a study of T-cell memory formation after mild COVID-19. TCRdb processed the 5' RACE reads anew with MiXCR; each CDR3 protein has one entry. The sample carries 350,000 to 400,000 distinct CDR3 sequences, about 15% recorded once. Specimen: PBMCs or a T cell subset sorted from them (not recorded which). These receptors all come from a man aged 18 to 29 who had mild COVID-19 (a few samples of this study predate the infection). Cell type and time point are not known. Both conserved end residues are part of each CDR3. The D gene is left open where the match is weak. Only some rows state a clone size, as once, few, many or a class for expanded clones.

CATSGVTDTQYF | TGTGCCACTAGCGGGGTCACAGATACGCAGTATTTT | NA | TRBJ2-3 | TRBD2 | TRBV2
CASRRQGTAYTGELFF | TGTGCCAGCAGACGACAGGGGACTGCGTACACCGGGGAGCTGTTTTTT | NA | TRBJ2-2 | TRBD1 | TRBV11-2
CASSPNLRVNEQFF | TGTGCCAGCAGTCCCAACCTCCGGGTAAATGAGCAGTTCTTC | many | TRBJ2-1 | NA | TRBV12-3/TRBV12-4
CASNQGAHGYTF | TGTGCCAGTAACCAGGGAGCTCATGGCTACACCTTC | NA | TRBJ1-2 | NA | TRBV19
CSARWTGRDTEAFF | TGCAGTGCTCGCTGGACAGGGCGGGACACTGAAGCTTTCTTT | NA | TRBJ1-1 | TRBD1 | TRBV20-1
CASRLGQSSPLHF | TGTGCCAGCAGGCTGGGACAGTCTTCACCCCTCCACTTT | few | TRBJ1-6 | TRBD1 | TRBV6-6
CASSFTGGDPEAFF | TGTGCCAGCAGCTTTACCGGGGGGGACCCTGAAGCTTTCTTT | few | TRBJ1-1 | NA | TRBV5-6
CASSRTGTGGNTEAFF | TGCGCCAGCAGTCGAACCGGGACAGGGGGGAACACTGAAGCTTTCTTT | few | TRBJ1-1 | TRBD1 | TRBV4-1
CASSWRGVNTEAFF | TGCGCCAGCAGCTGGAGGGGGGTGAACACTGAAGCTTTCTTT | few | TRBJ1-1 | NA | TRBV5-1
CASRPSGGSGTQYF | TGCGCCAGCAGACCTAGCGGGGGGAGCGGGACCCAGTACTTC | NA | TRBJ2-5 | TRBD2 | TRBV5-1
CASSFGGVGTGKLFF | TGTGCCAGCAGTTTTGGAGGCGTGGGGACGGGAAAACTGTTTTTT | many | TRBJ1-4 | NA | TRBV27
CATSDPTPGGSGTDTQYF | TGTGCCACCAGTGATCCAACGCCGGGGGGGTCTGGCACAGATACGCAGTATTTT | many | TRBJ2-3 | TRBD2 | TRBV24-1
CASSPTGGSHGYTF | TGCGCCAGCAGCCCGACAGGGGGAAGCCATGGCTACACCTTC | NA | TRBJ1-2 | TRBD1 | TRBV5-1
CASTVDANSPLHF | TGTGCCAGCACCGTGGACGCGAATTCACCCCTCCACTTT | few | TRBJ1-6 | NA | TRBV7-2